The rows below give T cell receptor beta chains drawn from one sample of a study of T-cell memory formation after mild COVID-19. One entry per CDR3 protein, called by TCRdb with MiXCR from the 5' RACE reads. Among roughly 200,000 distinct CDR3 sequences listed, 16% were seen once. The specimen sequenced was PBMCs or a T cell subset sorted from them (not recorded which). Receptor source: an adult woman who had mild COVID-19 (a few samples of this study predate the infection). Cell type and time point are not known. Both conserved end residues are part of each CDR3. A D gene is named only where the DNA matches it firmly. The listing skips clone size in some rows; elsewhere it reads once, few, many or a size class.

size	V	J	D	DNA	CDR3
few	TRBV10-3	TRBJ2-3	.	TGTGCCATCAGTGAGAACAGTAGCACAGATACGCAGTATTTT	CAISENSSTDTQYF
few	TRBV19	TRBJ1-1	.	TGTGCCAGTATTGCAGGACTTAAGAACACTGAAGCTTTCTTT	CASIAGLKNTEAFF
.	TRBV4-1	TRBJ1-2	TRBD1	TGCGCCAGCAGCGAACAGGGGGGTATTGCCAACTATGGCTACACCTTC	CASSEQGGIANYGYTF
.	TRBV6-6	TRBJ2-1	TRBD1	TGTGCCAGCAGTTGGCCCGGGACAGGGGGCTATCGCTCCTACAATGAGCAGTTCTTC	CASSWPGTGGYRSYNEQFF
.	TRBV6-2/TRBV6-3	TRBJ2-2	.	TGTGCCACCCGGACCAGCGGAACCCTGCTGGCCGGGGAGCTGTTTTTT	CATRTSGTLLAGELFF
few	TRBV24-1	TRBJ2-7	TRBD1	TGTGCCACCAGTGTACAGGGGCACGAGCAGTACTTC	CATSVQGHEQYF
.	TRBV7-2	TRBJ1-3	.	TGTGCCAGCAGCTCCCAAATCGGACTCCGAGGGGGAAACACCATATATTTT	CASSSQIGLRGGNTIYF
few	TRBV20-1	TRBJ2-5	.	TGCAGTGCGAGTTCCGGGCCCTGGGAGACCCAGTACTTC	CSASSGPWETQYF
few	TRBV7-2	TRBJ2-1	.	TGTGCCAGCAGCTTAGCTGGGACCACCTCTAACAATGAGCAGTTCTTC	CASSLAGTTSNNEQFF
few	TRBV30	TRBJ1-1	.	TGTGCCTGGAACCTCGTTGAGGGTGAAGCTTTCTTT	CAWNLVEGEAFF
few	TRBV6-5	TRBJ1-1	.	TGTGCCAGCAGGTGGGACGGTAACACTGAAGCTTTCTTT	CASRWDGNTEAFF
.	TRBV30	TRBJ1-5	.	TGTGCCTGGAGCGCTACAGGGAATCAGCCCCAGCATTTT	CAWSATGNQPQHF
few	TRBV24-1	TRBJ2-3	TRBD2	TGTGCCACCAGTGATTTGCCGTCTAGCGGGGGATCCGATACGCAGTATTTT	CATSDLPSSGGSDTQYF
.	TRBV5-1	TRBJ2-6	.	TGCGCCAGCAGCCAGCACAACTCTGGGGCCAACGTCCTGACTTTC	CASSQHNSGANVLTF
few	TRBV27	TRBJ2-7	.	TGTGCCAGCAGTTTATTCTCGCCAGTTAAGCACGAGCAGTACTTC	CASSLFSPVKHEQYF
few	TRBV7-2	TRBJ1-1	.	TGTGCCAGCAGCTTATATCCTGAAGCTTTCTTT	CASSLYPEAFF
.	TRBV7-6	TRBJ2-5	TRBD2	TGTGCCAGCAGCTTACGTTATAGCGGGAGAGGAGAGACCCAGTACTTC	CASSLRYSGRGETQYF
few	TRBV5-1	TRBJ2-7	.	TGCGCCAGCAGAGCCGAGAGTTCCTACGAGCAGTACTTC	CASRAESSYEQYF
.	TRBV5-1	TRBJ2-5	TRBD1	TGCGCCAGCAGCTTGACAGGGGCCTCGCAAGAGACCCAGTACTTC	CASSLTGASQETQYF
.	TRBV9	TRBJ2-2	.	TGTGCCAGCATCGCCGTGGTGGGACTGAACACCGGGGAGCTGTTTTTT	CASIAVVGLNTGELFF
few	TRBV7-9	TRBJ1-4	.	TGTGCCAGCAGCTTATTGGGGACTAATGAAAAACTGTTTTTT	CASSLLGTNEKLFF
.	TRBV3-1	TRBJ2-7	.	TGTGCCAGCAGCCAACAGGGTAATGCAAACACCTACGAGCAGTACTTC	CASSQQGNANTYEQYF
.	TRBV11-2	TRBJ2-1	.	TGTGCCAGCAGCCTAACTCTGGGGGTCGGTATGCAGTTCTTC	CASSLTLGVGMQFF
.	TRBV6-1	TRBJ1-2	.	TGTGCCAGCTGGGCCTGGCACTATGGCTACACCTTC	CASWAWHYGYTF
few	TRBV4-2	TRBJ2-7	.	TGTGCCAGCAGCCAAGAAGCCATCAGAGGACAGTTCTACGAGCAGTACTTC	CASSQEAIRGQFYEQYF
few	TRBV5-6	TRBJ2-6	TRBD1	TGTGCCAGCAGCTTGGAACAGGGGGCATGGTTTGGGTCCGGGGCCAACGTCCTGACTTTC	CASSLEQGAWFGSGANVLTF
.	TRBV16	TRBJ1-5	.	TGTGCCAGCAGCCAAGGGGGAATCGGCAATCAGCCCCAGCATTTT	CASSQGGIGNQPQHF
.	TRBV6-5	TRBJ2-1	TRBD1	TGTGCCAGCACCCCCCGACAGGGCTGGGGATACAATGAGCAGTTCTTC	CASTPRQGWGYNEQFF
many	TRBV7-2	TRBJ2-7	TRBD1	TGTGCCAGCAGCCCGGGACAGGCTAACTACGAGCAGTACTTC	CASSPGQANYEQYF
few	TRBV7-9	TRBJ2-1	TRBD2	TGTGCCAGCAGCTTCCGGCCTAGCGGGGGGTCTACCTACAATGAGCAGTTCTTC	CASSFRPSGGSTYNEQFF
.	TRBV5-1	TRBJ2-7	.	TGCGCCAGCACCTTCGAGGGAGGTTACGAGCAGTACTTC	CASTFEGGYEQYF
once	TRBV5-5	TRBJ1-1	TRBD1	TGTGCCAGCAGCCCAACGCCGCCGGGACAGGGTTTTGGTGAAGCTTTCTTT	CASSPTPPGQGFGEAFF
few	TRBV7-2	TRBJ1-1	.	TGTGCCAGCAGCTTAGCGGTCAGGGGTGTGACTGAAGCTTTCTTT	CASSLAVRGVTEAFF
.	TRBV2	TRBJ1-2	.	TGTGCCAGCAACCTCAGGGTTGCTCTTGCCTATGGCTACACCTTC	CASNLRVALAYGYTF
.	TRBV7-2	TRBJ2-1	TRBD2	TGTGCCAGCAGACCCCGGCGGGGGGCCCACTCCTACAATGAGCAGTTCTTC	CASRPRRGAHSYNEQFF
.	TRBV5-1	TRBJ2-1	TRBD2	TGCGCCAGCAAGGATGGCGGGGGGCCCTGGGAGCAGTTCTTC	CASKDGGGPWEQFF
few	TRBV3-1	TRBJ2-2	.	TGTGCCAGCAGCCCCCAGAACACCGGGGAGCTGTTTTTT	CASSPQNTGELFF
few	TRBV7-2	TRBJ2-5	.	TGTGCCAGCAGCGTGACTACAAAAGAGACCCAGTACTTC	CASSVTTKETQYF
.	TRBV7-2	TRBJ2-1	.	TGTGCCAGCAGCTTAAGATTTGAGGGGTCCTACAATGAGCAGTTCTTC	CASSLRFEGSYNEQFF
few	TRBV4-1	TRBJ1-1	.	TGCGCCAGCAGCAGAGGACCCGGGGACACTGAAGCTTTCTTT	CASSRGPGDTEAFF
.	TRBV16	TRBJ2-5	.	TGTGCCAGCAGCCAAGCGGTGGAGACCCAGTACTTC	CASSQAVETQYF
.	TRBV6-6	TRBJ1-1	TRBD1	TGTGCCAGCAGTACCACAATCGGACAGGGCGGCACTGAAGCTTTCTTT	CASSTTIGQGGTEAFF
many	TRBV7-9	TRBJ2-1	TRBD2	TGTGCCAGCAGCTTAGGATCCGGGGGGGCCTACAATGAGCAGTTCTTC	CASSLGSGGAYNEQFF
few	TRBV18	TRBJ2-3	.	TGTGCCAGCTCACCCCCGGGACATCGCACAGATACGCAGTATTTT	CASSPPGHRTDTQYF
.	TRBV6-1	TRBJ1-1	.	TGTGCCAGCAGGACTCCGTCGGCAGCCATGAACACTGAAGCTTTCTTT	CASRTPSAAMNTEAFF
.	TRBV7-2	TRBJ1-3	.	TGTGCCAGCAGCGCAGGGACGACGGACTCTGGAAACACCATATATTTT	CASSAGTTDSGNTIYF